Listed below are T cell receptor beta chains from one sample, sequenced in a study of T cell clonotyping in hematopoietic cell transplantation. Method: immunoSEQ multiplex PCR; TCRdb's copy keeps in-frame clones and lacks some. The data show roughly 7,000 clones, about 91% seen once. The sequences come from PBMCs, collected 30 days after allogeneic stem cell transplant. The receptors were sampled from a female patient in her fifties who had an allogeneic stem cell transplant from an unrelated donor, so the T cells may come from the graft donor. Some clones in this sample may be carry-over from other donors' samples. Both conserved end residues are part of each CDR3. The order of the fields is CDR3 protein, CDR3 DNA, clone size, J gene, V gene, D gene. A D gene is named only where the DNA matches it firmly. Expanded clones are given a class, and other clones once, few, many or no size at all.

CASSGQASPLAKNIQYF,TGTGCCAGCAGCGGACAGGCATCACCCTTAGCCAAAAACATTCAGTACTTC,.,TRBJ2-4,TRBV27,TRBD1
CSPIGYGYTF,TGCAGTCCGATCGGGTATGGCTACACCTTC,.,TRBJ1-2,TRBV20-1,.
CASSWGQGTYEQYF,TGTGCCAGCAGCTGGGGACAGGGGACTTACGAGCAGTACTTC,.,TRBJ2-7,TRBV6-1,TRBD1
CASSTGQGASGNTIYF,TGTGCCAGCAGCACTGGACAGGGGGCGTCTGGAAACACCATATATTTT,once,TRBJ1-3,TRBV5-4,TRBD1
CSAEAGDTQYF,TGCAGTGCAGAGGCGGGCGATACGCAGTATTTT,.,TRBJ2-3,TRBV20-1,.
CASSLWSGSGYTF,TGTGCCAGCAGTTTATGGTCAGGGAGTGGCTACACCTTC,.,TRBJ1-2,TRBV27,.
CSVEGLAGAPAYNEQFF,TGCAGCGTTGAGGGGCTAGCGGGGGCCCCCGCCTACAATGAGCAGTTCTTC,once,TRBJ2-1,TRBV29-1,TRBD2
CASSEVGQGWRVNQPQHF,TGTGCCAGCAGTGAAGTCGGGCAGGGGTGGAGGGTCAATCAGCCCCAGCATTTT,.,TRBJ1-5,TRBV6-1,.
CASSSAEAIGTGANVLTF,TGTGCCAGCAGCTCCGCCGAGGCCATCGGGACAGGGGCCAACGTCCTGACTTTC,.,TRBJ2-6,TRBV5-4,.
CATSRLAGGLAKNIQYF,TGTGCCACCAGCAGACTAGCGGGGGGGCTAGCCAAAAACATTCAGTACTTC,.,TRBJ2-4,TRBV15,TRBD2
CASDTGTSGETQYF,TGTGCCTCCGATACCGGGACTAGCGGGGAGACCCAGTACTTC,once,TRBJ2-5,TRBV30,TRBD2
CASSKGPQSQSNQPQHF,TGTGCCAGCAGCAAGGGACCTCAGTCGCAGTCAAATCAGCCCCAGCATTTT,.,TRBJ1-5,TRBV21-1,.
CASSRLAGYTF,TGTGCCAGCAGCCGCCTGGCGGGCTACACCTTC,.,TRBJ1-2,TRBV9,.
CASSADRARTDTQYF,TGCGCCAGCAGCGCCGACAGGGCCAGAACAGATACGCAGTATTTT,.,TRBJ2-3,TRBV5-1,TRBD1
CASRSKGVSTDTQYF,TGTGCCAGTAGGTCCAAAGGGGTTAGCACAGATACGCAGTATTTT,.,TRBJ2-3,TRBV19,.
CASRSGDIQYF,TGTGCCAGCAGATCAGGGGACATTCAGTACTTC,.,TRBJ2-4,TRBV7-2,.
CASSLMGEQPQHF,TGTGCCAGCAGCCTAATGGGCGAACAGCCCCAGCATTTT,once,TRBJ1-5,TRBV5-6,.
CASSLADSSYEQYF,TGTGCCAGCTCACTAGCGGACAGCTCCTACGAGCAGTACTTC,.,TRBJ2-7,TRBV18,.
CASSLGDRLQYF,TGTGCCAGCAGCTTAGGGGACAGGTTGCAGTACTTC,.,TRBJ2-7,TRBV7-2,TRBD1
CASSEATTRTDTQYF,TGTGCCAGCAGTGAAGCTACGACCCGCACAGATACGCAGTATTTT,.,TRBJ2-3,TRBV6-1,.
CASSLSSGNIQYF,TGTGCCAGCAGCTTATCTTCGGGGAACATTCAGTACTTC,.,TRBJ2-4,TRBV13,.
CASSWSSSGNTIYF,TGTGCCAGCAGTTGGAGCAGCTCTGGAAACACCATATATTTT,.,TRBJ1-3,TRBV27,.
CASSMVGGLAGELFF,TGTGCCAGTAGTATGGTGGGGGGCTTAGCCGGGGAGCTGTTTTTT,.,TRBJ2-2,TRBV19,.
CASSYGQNNQPQHF,TGTGCCAGCAGTTACGGGCAGAACAATCAGCCCCAGCATTTT,.,TRBJ1-5,TRBV6-6,.
CASSPKDSVGYEQYF,TGCGCCAGCAGTCCCAAAGACAGTGTCGGCTACGAGCAGTACTTC,.,TRBJ2-7,TRBV5-1,.
CASRVGQGIGYTF,TGTGCCAGCAGGGTGGGACAGGGGATTGGCTACACCTTC,.,TRBJ1-2,TRBV2,TRBD1
CAWSAGGGSEQYF,TGTGCCTGGAGTGCGGGAGGTGGAAGCGAGCAGTACTTC,.,TRBJ2-7,TRBV30,TRBD2
CASSEGVDEKLFF,TGCGCCAGCAGTGAGGGCGTTGATGAAAAACTGTTTTTT,.,TRBJ1-4,TRBV5-1,.
CASSIGPGFKETQYF,TGTGCCAGTAGTATTGGGCCAGGGTTTAAAGAGACCCAGTACTTC,.,TRBJ2-5,TRBV19,.
CASGGLYSGYTF,TGTGCCAGCGGTGGGCTATACAGCGGCTACACCTTC,.,TRBJ1-2,TRBV28,.
CASSYGNNEQFF,TGTGCCAGCAGCTACGGTAACAATGAGCAGTTCTTC,.,TRBJ2-1,TRBV7-3,.
CASSSVGYEQYF,TGTGCCAGCAGTTCGGTAGGGTACGAGCAGTACTTC,medium-sized,TRBJ2-7,TRBV27,.
CASSQDGGGAGDTEAFF,TGCGCCAGCAGCCAAGATGGAGGAGGGGCAGGGGACACTGAAGCTTTCTTT,.,TRBJ1-1,TRBV4-3,.
CTSSQGQGITGNTIYF,TGTACCTCCTCCCAAGGACAGGGTATAACTGGAAACACCATATATTTT,.,TRBJ1-3,TRBV11-2,TRBD1
CASSLGTGNTIYF,TGTGCCAGCAGCTTAGGGACCGGAAACACCATATATTTT,.,TRBJ1-3,TRBV7-2,.
CASSQDVGTAPNTEAFF,TGTGCCAGCAGCCAAGATGTGGGGACAGCCCCAAACACTGAAGCTTTCTTT,.,TRBJ1-1,TRBV4-2,TRBD1
CATHEGDPPGYEQYF,TGTGCCACCCACGAGGGTGACCCTCCTGGCTACGAGCAGTACTTC,.,TRBJ2-7,TRBV6-5,.
CASSEVVFQGWTTNYGYTF,TGCGCCAGCAGCGAAGTGGTTTTTCAGGGGTGGACTACTAACTATGGCTACACCTTC,.,TRBJ1-2,TRBV4-1,.
CASSSGQAALDEQYF,TGTGCCAGCAGCTCGGGACAGGCAGCTTTGGACGAGCAGTACTTC,.,TRBJ2-7,TRBV5-5,TRBD1